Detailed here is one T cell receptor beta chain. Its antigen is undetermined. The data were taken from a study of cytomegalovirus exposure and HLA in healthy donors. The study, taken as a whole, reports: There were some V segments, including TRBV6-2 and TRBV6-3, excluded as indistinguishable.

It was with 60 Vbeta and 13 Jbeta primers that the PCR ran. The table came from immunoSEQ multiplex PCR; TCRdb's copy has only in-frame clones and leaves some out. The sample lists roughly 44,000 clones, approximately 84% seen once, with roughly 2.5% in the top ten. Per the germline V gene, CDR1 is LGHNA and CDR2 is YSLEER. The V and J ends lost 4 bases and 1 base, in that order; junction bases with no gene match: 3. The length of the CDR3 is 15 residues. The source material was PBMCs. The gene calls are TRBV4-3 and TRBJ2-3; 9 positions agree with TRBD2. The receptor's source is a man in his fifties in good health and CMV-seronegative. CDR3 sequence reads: CASSRKRGGTDTQYF. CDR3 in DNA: TGCGCCAGCAGCCGGAAGCGGGGGGGCACAGATACGCAGTATTTT.